This is a list of T cell receptor beta chains from one sample in a study of blood T cell repertoires in COVID-19. Sequencing used immunoSEQ multiplex PCR; TCRdb keeps in-frame clones, though not all of them. The table shows approximately 260,000 clones, with around four fifths occurring only once. The sequencing input was PBMCs or T cells enriched from blood (not recorded which). These receptors were taken from a man aged 25-45 years with acute COVID-19. Both conserved end residues are part of each CDR3. The D gene is left open where the match is weak. Not all rows give a size; the values are once, few, many and, for expanded clones, a class.

>TRBD1|.|TRBV28|TRBJ1-2
CASSTTGTGAYGYTF
TGTGCCAGCAGTACTACCGGGACAGGGGCATATGGCTACACCTTC
>.|once|TRBV3-1/TRBV3-2|TRBJ1-1
CASSQVTGWEAFF
TGTGCCAGCAGCCAAGTAACAGGGTGGGAAGCTTTCTTT
>TRBD2|once|TRBV5-1|TRBJ2-1
CASSSRGGPSSYNEQFF
TGCGCCAGCAGCTCCCGGGGGGGGCCGAGCTCCTACAATGAGCAGTTCTTC
>TRBD1|.|TRBV6-5|TRBJ1-3
CASSRQGMKNTIYF
TGTGCCAGCAGTAGACAGGGGATGAAAAACACCATATATTTT
>.|.|TRBV5-1|TRBJ1-6
CASSSPGQRPSPLHF
TGTGCCAGCAGCTCGCCGGGACAACGGCCTTCACCCCTCCACTTT
>.|.|TRBV9|TRBJ1-6
CASSVADNDERYSPLHF
TGTGCCAGCAGCGTAGCGGACAACGACGAACGGTATTCACCCCTCCACTTT
>.|many|TRBV19|TRBJ1-5
CASSQGIAWAQHF
TGTGCCAGTAGCCAGGGGATTGCGTGGGCCCAGCATTTT
>TRBD1|.|TRBV27|TRBJ1-5
CASSTTETGRNQPQHF
TGTGCCAGCAGTACAACGGAGACAGGGCGTAATCAGCCCCAGCATTTT
>.|many|TRBV6-5|TRBJ2-3
CASSSGHRVTDTQYF
TGTGCCAGCAGTTCGGGGCACAGGGTGACAGATACGCAGTATTTT
>TRBD1|.|TRBV6-4|TRBJ1-6
CASSRDRSSPLHF
TGTGCCAGCAGCCGGGACAGAAGTTCACCCCTCCACTTT
>.|.|TRBV6-6|TRBJ1-1
CASSYSRGGEAFF
TGTGCCAGCAGTTACTCGAGGGGAGGTGAAGCTTTCTTT
>.|.|TRBV10-1|TRBJ2-1
CASREARLSYNEQFF
TGCGCCAGCAGGGAAGCGAGGCTCTCCTACAATGAGCAGTTCTTC
>.|.|TRBV7-9|TRBJ1-5
CASSHDGDSNQPQHF
TGTGCCAGCAGCCACGACGGGGATAGCAATCAGCCCCAGCATTTT
>.|.|TRBV19|TRBJ1-2
CASSIEDFGNYGYTF
TGTGCCAGTAGTATAGAAGACTTCGGGAACTATGGCTACACCTTC
>TRBD2|once|TRBV25-1|TRBJ2-1
CASSGGLREGAGNEQFF
TGTGCCAGCAGTGGGGGGTTGCGGGAGGGCGCCGGGAATGAGCAGTTCTTC
>TRBD2|.|TRBV7-9|TRBJ2-3
CASRSSGLAGGRGTDTQYF
TGTGCCAGCAGGTCCAGCGGACTAGCGGGAGGCCGGGGTACAGATACGCAGTATTTT
>.|.|TRBV9|TRBJ1-2
CASSVDREGYGYTF
TGTGCCAGCAGCGTAGACAGGGAGGGCTATGGCTACACCTTC
>TRBD1|.|TRBV5-8|TRBJ2-1
CASSPHPGTGVGDEQFF
TGTGCCAGCAGCCCACACCCAGGGACAGGGGTTGGCGATGAGCAGTTCTTC
>.|.|TRBV6-2/TRBV6-3|TRBJ1-5
CASSSNHNHYSNQPQHF
TGTGCCAGCAGTTCGAACCATAACCACTATAGCAATCAGCCCCAGCATTTT
>.|.|TRBV19|TRBJ1-5
CASTWQGNQPQHF
TGTGCCAGTACGTGGCAGGGCAATCAGCCCCAGCATTTT
>TRBD1|.|TRBV27|TRBJ1-4
CASSTSTTGMREKLFF
TGTGCCAGCAGTACCTCGACGACAGGGATGCGCGAAAAACTGTTTTTT
>TRBD2|once|TRBV4-1|TRBJ2-1
CASSREFLAGGVGSYNEQFF
TGCGCCAGCAGCCGAGAGTTCTTAGCGGGGGGGGTCGGATCCTACAATGAGCAGTTCTTC
>.|once|TRBV3-1/TRBV3-2|TRBJ1-5
CASSQEGGGYSNQPQHF
TGTGCCAGCAGCCAAGAGGGGGGGGGCTATAGCAATCAGCCCCAGCATTTT
>.|.|TRBV2|TRBJ2-1
CASSVLTGSSGEQFF
TGTGCCAGCAGTGTCCTTACAGGGTCCTCGGGTGAGCAGTTCTTC
>.|once|TRBV5-1|TRBJ1-4
CASSVTAGREKLFF
TGCGCCAGCAGCGTGACCGCTGGGAGAGAAAAACTGTTTTTT
>.|.|TRBV5-6|TRBJ1-5
CASSNLGLGSNQPQHF
TGTGCCAGCAGCAACCTTGGACTGGGCAGCAATCAGCCCCAGCATTTT
>.|.|TRBV20-1|TRBJ1-1
CSSYMNTEAFF
TGCAGTTCGTACATGAACACTGAAGCTTTCTTT
>TRBD1|.|TRBV24-1|TRBJ2-1
CATSDPGGADHEQFF
TGTGCCACCAGTGATCCAGGGGGCGCGGACCATGAGCAGTTCTTC
>TRBD1|.|TRBV18|TRBJ1-2
CASSRTGEGYTF
TGTGCCAGCTCTCGGACAGGGGAAGGCTACACCTTC
>.|.|TRBV2|TRBJ1-2
CASLWEARGYTF
TGTGCCAGTTTGTGGGAGGCGCGTGGCTACACCTTC
>TRBD1|.|TRBV7-9|TRBJ1-1
CASSVGTGPSHQEAFF
TGTGCCAGCAGCGTCGGGACAGGGCCCTCACATCAAGAAGCTTTCTTT
>TRBD1|.|TRBV19|TRBJ1-4
CASSPQQGAWEKLFF
TGTGCCAGTAGTCCTCAACAGGGGGCTTGGGAAAAACTGTTTTTT
>TRBD2|once|TRBV7-9|TRBJ2-1
CASSSQAGGQDNEQFF
TGTGCCAGCAGCTCCCAAGCGGGGGGGCAGGACAATGAGCAGTTCTTC
>TRBD2|few|TRBV12-5|TRBJ2-1
CASGLVTGLAGGSSYNEQFF
TGTGCTAGTGGTTTGGTGACGGGACTAGCGGGAGGGAGCTCCTACAATGAGCAGTTCTTC
>TRBD1|.|TRBV11-2|TRBJ2-1
CASSLRTGYGGEQFF
TGTGCCAGCAGCTTGCGGACAGGGTACGGCGGTGAGCAGTTCTTC
>.|.|TRBV25-1|TRBJ2-3
CASSEYMGASTDTQYF
TGTGCCAGCAGTGAATACATGGGGGCGAGTACAGATACGCAGTATTTT
>.|.|TRBV2|TRBJ1-2
CASSAGRGANGYTF
TGTGCCAGCAGTGCCGGACGGGGGGCCAACGGCTACACCTTC
>.|.|TRBV10-3|TRBJ1-1
CAIRNTVNTEAFF
TGTGCCATCAGAAATACAGTGAACACTGAAGCTTTCTTT
>TRBD1|.|TRBV9|TRBJ2-1
CASSDPGQSRLLGNEQFF
TGTGCCAGCAGCGATCCGGGACAGTCGAGGTTATTGGGGAATGAGCAGTTCTTC
>.|few|TRBV5-1|TRBJ1-1
CASSLGPGVDTEAFF
TGTGCCAGCAGCTTGGGTCCCGGGGTAGACACTGAAGCTTTCTTT
>TRBD1|few|TRBV11-2|TRBJ1-2
CASSQGTGVGGYTF
TGTGCCAGCAGCCAAGGGACAGGGGTGGGTGGCTACACCTTC
>.|.|TRBV18|TRBJ1-4
CASSPVLGSNEKLFF
TGTGCCAGCTCACCAGTGTTAGGGAGTAATGAAAAACTGTTTTTT
>.|.|TRBV4-3|TRBJ2-1
CASSPIANYNEQFF
TGCGCCAGCAGTCCTATAGCGAACTACAATGAGCAGTTCTTC
>.|.|TRBV12-5|TRBJ1-1
CASGPGAEAFF
TGTGCTAGTGGTCCCGGGGCTGAAGCTTTCTTT
>.|few|TRBV28|TRBJ1-2
CASRPHAGGYTF
TGTGCCAGCAGACCCCACGCCGGTGGCTACACCTTC
>.|.|TRBV12-5|TRBJ2-1
CASGDYAYNEQFF
TGTGCTAGTGGGGACTACGCCTACAATGAGCAGTTCTTC
>.|few|TRBV10-3|TRBJ1-6
CAISVGGTENSPLHF
TGTGCCATCAGTGTAGGCGGGACCGAGAATTCACCCCTCCACTTT
>TRBD1|few|TRBV11-2|TRBJ1-1
CASSIRDRGIVEAFF
TGTGCCAGCAGCATACGGGACAGGGGGATTGTTGAAGCTTTCTTT
>.|few|TRBV27|TRBJ1-5
CASSYFYSNQPQHF
TGTGCCAGCAGCTACTTTTATAGCAATCAGCCCCAGCATTTT
>.|.|TRBV11-1|TRBJ2-1
CASSLRGGAGHEQFF
TGTGCCAGCAGCTTAAGAGGGGGCGCGGGGCATGAGCAGTTCTTC
>TRBD1|once|TRBV5-4|TRBJ1-2
CASSWDPGGATGYTF
TGTGCCAGCAGCTGGGACCCAGGGGGCGCGACAGGCTACACCTTC
>TRBD2|.|TRBV9|TRBJ2-2
CASTRLAGDTGELFF
TGTGCCAGCACCCGACTAGCGGGAGACACCGGGGAGCTGTTTTTT
>.|.|TRBV3-1/TRBV3-2|TRBJ2-1
CASSLSVGAGNEQFF
TGTGCCAGCAGCCTCAGTGTGGGGGCGGGCAATGAGCAGTTCTTC
>.|.|TRBV12-3/TRBV12-4|TRBJ1-3
CASSELAGNTIYF
TGTGCCAGCAGTGAGTTAGCTGGAAACACCATATATTTT
>.|.|TRBV19|TRBJ1-1
CASMGEGDTEAFF
TGTGCCAGTATGGGGGAGGGGGACACTGAAGCTTTCTTT